These T cell receptor beta chains were read from a single sample in a study of PD-1 blockade in classical Hodgkin lymphoma. Libraries were prepared by immunoSEQ multiplex PCR; TCRdb keeps only in-frame clonotypes and omits some of them. This table holds approximately 10,000 clones, about 94% found once. The source was peripheral blood mononuclear cells (PBMCs), collected at baseline. These receptors were taken from a human donor with classical Hodgkin lymphoma. CDR3s include the opening cysteine and the closing phenylalanine or tryptophan. A D gene is named only where the DNA matches it firmly. Clone size, where shown, is once, few, many, or a class for clones that have expanded.

j_call: TRBJ1-4
clone_size: .
d_call: .
v_call: TRBV9
cdr3_nt: TGTGCCAGCAGCCGGAAGGGAGATGAAAAACTGTTTTTT
cdr3_aa: CASSRKGDEKLFF

j_call: TRBJ1-1
clone_size: hyperexpanded
d_call: .
v_call: TRBV5-8
cdr3_nt: TGTGCCAGCAGCTTTATTGTGAACACTGAAGCTTTCTTT
cdr3_aa: CASSFIVNTEAFF

j_call: TRBJ2-2
clone_size: .
d_call: .
v_call: TRBV5-1
cdr3_nt: TGCGCCAGCAGCTTAAGAGGGGACACCGGGGAGCTGTTTTTT
cdr3_aa: CASSLRGDTGELFF

j_call: TRBJ2-3
clone_size: .
d_call: .
v_call: TRBV6-4
cdr3_nt: TGTGCCAGCAGTGACTCCCCCTTGACCACAGATACGCAGTATTTT
cdr3_aa: CASSDSPLTTDTQYF

j_call: TRBJ2-1
clone_size: once
d_call: .
v_call: TRBV4-2
cdr3_nt: TGTGCCAGCAGCCAAGGGGAGCGCTACAATGAGCAGTTCTTC
cdr3_aa: CASSQGERYNEQFF

j_call: TRBJ2-1
clone_size: .
d_call: TRBD2
v_call: TRBV30
cdr3_nt: TGTGCCTGGACCCCACTAGCGGCCGCCTACAATGAGCAGTTCTTC
cdr3_aa: CAWTPLAAAYNEQFF

j_call: TRBJ2-3
clone_size: .
d_call: .
v_call: TRBV5-6
cdr3_nt: TGTGCCAGCAGGGTGACTTCCGGGGGCGTTCTAGATACGCAGTATTTT
cdr3_aa: CASRVTSGGVLDTQYF

j_call: TRBJ2-7
clone_size: once
d_call: .
v_call: TRBV11-3
cdr3_nt: TGTGCCAGCAGCTTATCGGGCCAACTCACCGAGCAGTACTTC
cdr3_aa: CASSLSGQLTEQYF

j_call: TRBJ2-3
clone_size: .
d_call: .
v_call: TRBV6-5
cdr3_nt: TGTGCCAGCAGTTACTCGATGGCTAGTATCACGCAGTATTTT
cdr3_aa: CASSYSMASITQYF

j_call: TRBJ2-3
clone_size: .
d_call: TRBD2
v_call: TRBV2
cdr3_nt: TGTGCCAGCACCACCCCCATAGCGGGAGGGGGCACAGATACGCAGTATTTT
cdr3_aa: CASTTPIAGGGTDTQYF

j_call: TRBJ2-1
clone_size: .
d_call: .
v_call: TRBV5-1
cdr3_nt: TGCGCCAGCAGCTTGGGGGTCCCCAACAACAATGAGCAGTTCTTC
cdr3_aa: CASSLGVPNNNEQFF

j_call: TRBJ2-3
clone_size: few
d_call: .
v_call: TRBV6-4
cdr3_nt: TGTGCCAGCAGTGTGGGCACCACAGATACGCAGTATTTT
cdr3_aa: CASSVGTTDTQYF

j_call: TRBJ2-7
clone_size: .
d_call: TRBD1
v_call: TRBV30
cdr3_nt: TGTGCCTGGGCCGGGACAGGGCCCTACGAGCAGTACTTC
cdr3_aa: CAWAGTGPYEQYF

j_call: TRBJ2-7
clone_size: once
d_call: TRBD1
v_call: TRBV6-1
cdr3_nt: TGTGCCAGCACCCAACAGGGGCGACTTTCCTACGAGCAGTACTTC
cdr3_aa: CASTQQGRLSYEQYF

j_call: TRBJ2-1
clone_size: .
d_call: TRBD2
v_call: TRBV18
cdr3_nt: TGTGCCAGCTCACCTCTGGGACTAGGTTCGAGTTCCTACAATGAGCAGTTCTTC
cdr3_aa: CASSPLGLGSSSYNEQFF

j_call: TRBJ2-3
clone_size: .
d_call: TRBD2
v_call: TRBV9
cdr3_nt: TGTGCCAGCAGCGTCAGGACTAGCGGGAGTGGGGATACGCAGTATTTT
cdr3_aa: CASSVRTSGSGDTQYF

j_call: TRBJ2-7
clone_size: .
d_call: TRBD2
v_call: TRBV13
cdr3_nt: TGTGCCAGCAACATGGGGGGGAATCTTTACGAGCAGTACTTC
cdr3_aa: CASNMGGNLYEQYF

j_call: TRBJ2-1
clone_size: .
d_call: .
v_call: TRBV28
cdr3_nt: TGTGCCAGCAGTTTGCGGGTTGGTGAGCAGTTCTTC
cdr3_aa: CASSLRVGEQFF

j_call: TRBJ1-1
clone_size: .
d_call: .
v_call: TRBV5-8
cdr3_nt: TGTGCCAGCGCAAGGGGGGGTGGCACTGAAGCTTTCTTT
cdr3_aa: CASARGGGTEAFF

j_call: TRBJ1-1
clone_size: few
d_call: .
v_call: TRBV4-1
cdr3_nt: TGCGCCAGCAGCCACGAACCCCCGCGACGGAGGGGGAACACTGAAGCTTTCTTT
cdr3_aa: CASSHEPPRRRGNTEAFF

j_call: TRBJ1-1
clone_size: .
d_call: .
v_call: TRBV6-1
cdr3_nt: TGTGCCAGCACTATAAAGAACACTGAAGCTTTCTTT
cdr3_aa: CASTIKNTEAFF

j_call: TRBJ1-2
clone_size: .
d_call: TRBD1
v_call: TRBV27
cdr3_nt: TGTGCCAGCAGTGCTCCGGGACAGGGAGTCTATGGCTACACCTTC
cdr3_aa: CASSAPGQGVYGYTF

j_call: TRBJ2-5
clone_size: .
d_call: .
v_call: TRBV18
cdr3_nt: TGTGCCAGCTCACCCGCACGAGAGACCCAGTACTTC
cdr3_aa: CASSPARETQYF

j_call: TRBJ1-5
clone_size: .
d_call: .
v_call: TRBV5-1
cdr3_nt: TGCGCCAGCAGCTTGGGGGGGAGGAATCAGCCCCAGCATTTT
cdr3_aa: CASSLGGRNQPQHF

j_call: TRBJ2-3
clone_size: .
d_call: .
v_call: TRBV19
cdr3_nt: TGTGCCAGTGGGGCTTTTACTTTAGATACGCAGTATTTT
cdr3_aa: CASGAFTLDTQYF

j_call: TRBJ2-1
clone_size: .
d_call: TRBD2
v_call: TRBV19
cdr3_nt: TGTGCCAGTGGACTAGCGGGAGGGGTCTCCTACAATGAGCAGTTCTTC
cdr3_aa: CASGLAGGVSYNEQFF

j_call: TRBJ2-2
clone_size: .
d_call: .
v_call: TRBV7-3
cdr3_nt: TGTGCCAGCAGCCCCAGGGCCACTAACACCGGGGAGCTGTTTTTT
cdr3_aa: CASSPRATNTGELFF

j_call: TRBJ1-4
clone_size: .
d_call: .
v_call: TRBV7-6
cdr3_nt: TGTGCCAGCAGCCGCCAAAGGGCTGGCGGCCAATCTAATGAAAAACTGTTTTTT
cdr3_aa: CASSRQRAGGQSNEKLFF

j_call: TRBJ2-5
clone_size: .
d_call: .
v_call: TRBV5-1
cdr3_nt: TGCGCCAGCAGCTTGTTTGCCGGGGGCGCGGGGCAAGGTACCCAGTACTTC
cdr3_aa: CASSLFAGGAGQGTQYF

j_call: TRBJ2-1
clone_size: .
d_call: .
v_call: TRBV11-2
cdr3_nt: TGTGCCTCCAGGGCCTTGGGGGGCGAAGTGGATGAGCAGTTCTTC
cdr3_aa: CASRALGGEVDEQFF

j_call: TRBJ2-7
clone_size: .
d_call: TRBD2
v_call: TRBV28
cdr3_nt: TGTGCCTTAGCGGGTTCGCGGGGCTACGAGCAGTACTTC
cdr3_aa: CALAGSRGYEQYF

j_call: TRBJ1-2
clone_size: .
d_call: .
v_call: TRBV2
cdr3_nt: TGTGCCAGCAGGGGGGGGACAACGGGCTACACCTTC
cdr3_aa: CASRGGTTGYTF

j_call: TRBJ2-7
clone_size: .
d_call: .
v_call: TRBV6-1
cdr3_nt: TGTGCCAGCAGTGAGAGCGGGTATCCCTACGAGCAGTACTTC
cdr3_aa: CASSESGYPYEQYF

j_call: TRBJ1-1
clone_size: .
d_call: .
v_call: TRBV9
cdr3_nt: TGTGCCAGCAGCGTAGAAGGAGGCGCTGAAGCTTTCTTT
cdr3_aa: CASSVEGGAEAFF

j_call: TRBJ2-1
clone_size: .
d_call: .
v_call: TRBV27
cdr3_nt: TGTGCCAGCAGTTGGGGGGACGGTTTAGGTGGGCAGTTCTTC
cdr3_aa: CASSWGDGLGGQFF

j_call: TRBJ2-7
clone_size: .
d_call: .
v_call: TRBV29-1
cdr3_nt: TGCAGCGTTGAGACTGGACAGAAAGACTACGAGCAGTACTTC
cdr3_aa: CSVETGQKDYEQYF

j_call: TRBJ1-6
clone_size: .
d_call: .
v_call: TRBV30
cdr3_nt: TGTGCCTGGATCGCCCGCGGCGGGGAATCTTATTCACCCCTCCACTTT
cdr3_aa: CAWIARGGESYSPLHF

j_call: TRBJ2-5
clone_size: .
d_call: .
v_call: TRBV11-1
cdr3_nt: TGTGCCAGCAGCTTATCACAGGTGGGAGAGACCCAGTACTTC
cdr3_aa: CASSLSQVGETQYF

j_call: TRBJ2-3
clone_size: .
d_call: TRBD2
v_call: TRBV27
cdr3_nt: TGTGCCAGCAGTTTATTGGGCGGGAGGGGGCCAGATACGCAGTATTTT
cdr3_aa: CASSLLGGRGPDTQYF

j_call: TRBJ1-5
clone_size: .
d_call: .
v_call: TRBV6-5
cdr3_nt: TGTGCCAGCCGACAGACGTATAGCAATCAGCCCCAGCATTTT
cdr3_aa: CASRQTYSNQPQHF

j_call: TRBJ2-2
clone_size: once
d_call: TRBD2
v_call: TRBV28
cdr3_nt: TGTGCCACATTACCCGGGAGGCCCGGGGAGCTGTTTTTT
cdr3_aa: CATLPGRPGELFF

j_call: TRBJ2-5
clone_size: .
d_call: .
v_call: TRBV11-3
cdr3_nt: TGTGCCAGCAGCAGAGGGACACTCCAAGAGACCCAGTACTTC
cdr3_aa: CASSRGTLQETQYF

j_call: TRBJ1-2
clone_size: .
d_call: .
v_call: TRBV7-2
cdr3_nt: TGTGCCAGCAGCTTACCCCCGAAGTATGGCTACACCTTC
cdr3_aa: CASSLPPKYGYTF

j_call: TRBJ2-2
clone_size: once
d_call: .
v_call: TRBV11-1
cdr3_nt: TGTGCCAGCAGTTTGAGGGACGCGGCGAACACCGGGGAGCTGTTTTTT
cdr3_aa: CASSLRDAANTGELFF